This TCR beta chain was found in a study of T-cell memory formation after mild COVID-19. Study results and limitations: That cross-reactive memory joined was suggested by some responding clones appearing in pre-infection memory.

Regarding this clonotype: The antigen is unknown.

TCRdb reprocessed the 5' RACE reads with MiXCR, giving one entry per CDR3 protein. The profile shows about half a million distinct CDR3 sequences, roughly 18% of them singletons. Trimming removed 0 bases from V and 5 bases from J; junction bases left unmatched: 4. Germline V gene sequence: CDR1 GTSNPN, CDR2 SVGIG (reference sequence). This CDR3 spans 13 amino acids. The rearrangement uses TRBV30 and TRBJ2-7, with TRBD1 identical over 7 bases. Sequencing was done on a sample of PBMCs or a T cell subset sorted from them (not recorded which). The receptor's source is an adult woman who had mild COVID-19 (a few samples of this study predate the infection). Cell type and time point are not known. The CDR3 DNA follows: TGTGCCTGGAGTGTACAGGGGTTAGACGAGCAGTACTTC. Its protein is CAWSVQGLDEQYF. Full variable domain (missing parts from reference TRBV30 and TRBJ2-7): SQTIHQWPATLVQPVGSPLSLECTVEGTSNPNLYWYRQAAGRGLQLLFYSVGIGQISSEVPQNLSASRPQDRQFILSSKKLLLSDSGFYLCAWSVQGLDEQYFGPGTRLTVT.